Below, 29 T cell receptor beta chains from the same sample are listed, as sequenced in a study of T cells in Graves' hyperthyroidism and ophthalmopathy. It was RNA transcripts that yielded the amplified TCR beta CDR3 regions. HTBI primers were used for first-round RT-PCR of the TCR CDR3. TCRdb re-called the multiplex PCR reads with MiXCR, one entry per CDR3 protein. The sample lists 370,000 or so distinct CDR3 sequences, around 25% occurring once. What was sequenced was blood. The receptor source for this set is a man over 45 with Graves' hyperthyroidism.

CDR3 nucleotides: TGTGCCAGCAGCTCCCCCGGGACAGGGCGAAATGAGCAGTTCTTC. Translating it yields CASSSPGTGRNEQFF. V gene TRBV7-9 combines with J gene TRBJ2-1; 9 bases fit TRBD1. The CDR3 is 15 residues long. Germline CDR1 SEHNR, CDR2 FQNEAQ (reference sequence). V trimming: 4 bases; J trimming: 7 bases; junction bases outside the gene matches: 8.

The rearrangement links TRBV9 to TRBJ2-7; TRBD1 agrees at 8 bases. The germline CDR1 and CDR2 sequences are SGDLS and YYNGEE. The CDR3 extends over 15 amino acids. V shed 0 bases, J shed 2 bases, and the junction held 4 bases outside the gene matches. The CDR3 is CASSVGTGSPYEQYF. The CDR3 DNA follows: TGTGCCAGCAGCGTAGGGACAGGGAGCCCCTACGAGCAGTACTTC.

This rearrangement joins TRBV11-2 to TRBJ1-6; possible D gene TRBD1, 5 bases. This CDR3 comprises 14 residues. V was shortened by 1 base and J by 5 bases, with 6 bases between the two germline ends. Looked up from germline, CDR1 is SGHAT and CDR2 is FQNNGV. The CDR3 is CASSLGGNNSPLHF. The CDR3 nucleotides read TGTGCCAGCAGCTTAGGGGGGAATAATTCACCCCTCCACTTT. Looking up the rest from reference TRBV11-2 and TRBJ1-6 gives the full variable domain: EAGVAQSPRYKIIEKRQSVAFWCNPISGHATLYWYQQILGQGPKLLIQFQNNGVVDDSQLPKDRFSAERLKGVDSTLKIQPAKLEDSAVYLCASSLGGNNSPLHFGNGTRLTVT.

The chain combines TRBV10-2 with TRBJ2-3; 7 bases agree with TRBD2. V gave up 6 bases and J gave up 4 bases; unmatched junction bases: 13. This CDR3 spans 16 amino acids. In germline, CDR1 is WSHSY, CDR2 SAAADI. In DNA form, the CDR3 reads TGCGCCAGCAGACCTAGAGGCGGGAGATTCGCAGATACGCAGTATTTT. Residues: CASRPRGGRFADTQYF.

This chain joins TRBV3-1 and TRBJ2-7, with TRBD1 matching 10 bases. This CDR3 is built from 15 residues. Unmatched junction bases numbered 4, after V lost 5 bases and J lost 0 bases. Germline CDR1 and CDR2: LGHDT and YNNKEL (reference sequence). CDR3: CASSGRDRGSYEQYF. The CDR3, as DNA: TGTGCCAGCAGCGGGCGGGACAGGGGCTCCTACGAGCAGTACTTC.

V is TRBV7-3 and J is TRBJ2-3; unclear D gene. This CDR3 region has 13 residues. Germline V CDR1 and CDR2: SGHTA, FQGTGA. The V and J ends lost 2 bases and 6 bases respectively, with 9 bases between them. The CDR3 here is CASSLAPKDTQYF. CDR3 sequence (DNA): TGTGCCAGCAGCTTAGCACCTAAGGATACGCAGTATTTT.

The chain employs TRBV5-6 and TRBJ2-7; D unclear. This CDR3 is built from 13 residues. In germline, CDR1 is SGHDT, CDR2 YYEEEE. Trimming shortened V by 4 bases and J by 8 bases, and 16 bases separated the two germline ends. The DNA of the CDR3 is TGTGCCAGCAGCATAAGACCCATTTCGCAGCAGTACTTC. Protein: CASSIRPISQQYF. The variable domain in full, completed from reference TRBV5-6 and TRBJ2-7, reads DAGVTQSPTHLIKTRGQQVTLRCSPKSGHDTVSWYQQALGQGPQFIFQYYEEEERQRGNFPDRFSGHQFPNYSSELNVNALLLGDSALYLCASSIRPISQQYFGPGTRLTVT.

This clonotype was recorded a few times. This sequence joins TRBV27 and TRBJ1-1; TRBD1 matches at 9 bases. V dropped 5 bases and J dropped 3; count of bases not matched to a gene: 10. This CDR3 comprises 16 residues. CDR1 MNHEY and CDR2 SMNVEV come from the germline V gene (reference sequence). CDR3 amino acids: CASSPNRGRGYTEAFF. The CDR3 DNA sequence: TGTGCCAGCAGTCCCAACAGGGGGCGAGGTTACACTGAAGCTTTCTTT.

This clonotype was seen repeatedly, ten times or more. The chain couples TRBV20-1 to TRBJ2-3; 11 bases match TRBD2. This CDR3 has 16 amino acids. J gave up 2 bases and V 3 bases, and 7 bases lay outside the gene matches. From germline, CDR1 is DFQATT and CDR2 SNEGSKA (reference sequence). This chain's CDR3 is CSASPTSGSDTDTQYF. Written as DNA, the CDR3 is TGCAGTGCTAGCCCTACTAGCGGGAGCGACACAGATACGCAGTATTTT.

The chain is built from TRBV2 and TRBJ2-1, with TRBD1 matching 8 bases. The V and J ends lost 4 bases and 2 bases, in that order; junction bases with no gene match: 4. CDR1 is SNHLY, CDR2 FYNNEI, per germline. The CDR3 spans 15 residues. The CDR3 DNA follows: TGTGCCAGCAGTGGGACAGGGTCGACCTACAATGAGCAGTTCTTC. Translating gives CASSGTGSTYNEQFF.

This clonotype was counted ten times or more. The chain joins TRBV2 to TRBJ1-2, with D maybe TRBD1 (5 bases). The ends were cut back, 4 bases at V and 4 bases at J, with 10 bases in the middle. This CDR3 comprises 13 residues. The germline gives CDR1 SNHLY, CDR2 FYNNEI. In nucleotides, the CDR3 is TGTGCCAGCAGTGGAGGGGTTTTCTATGGCTACACCTTC. This encodes CASSGGVFYGYTF.

This clonotype was recorded a few times. This rearrangement joins TRBV2 to TRBJ1-5, with D maybe TRBD1 (6 bases). The germline CDR1 and CDR2 sequences are SNHLY and FYNNEI. The CDR3 is 14 amino acids. V was shortened by 7 bases and J by 1 base, with 11 bases between the two germline ends. As DNA, the CDR3 is TGTGCCAGCACTCAGGGGAGAAGCAATCAGCCCCAGCATTTT. Its protein product is CASTQGRSNQPQHF.

The J gene is TRBJ2-2, the V gene TRBV24-1, with a tentative D call TRBD1 (6 bases). From germline, CDR1 is KGHDR and CDR2 SFDVKD. The CDR3 loop spans 15 amino acids. V lost 6 bases, J lost 2 bases, and 12 bases lay in between. This chain's CDR3 is CATSSWTDNTGELFF. The CDR3 DNA is TGTGCCACCAGTTCGTGGACAGACAACACCGGGGAGCTGTTTTTT.

This chain joins TRBV7-3 and TRBJ2-5; 7 bases fit TRBD2. The CDR3 runs 13 residues. From germline, CDR1 is SGHTA and CDR2 FQGTGA. The V gene end was trimmed by 7 bases and the J gene end by 4 bases; junction bases not matched to a gene: 6. DNA of the CDR3: TGTGCCAGCACCATGGGGGGGTCAGAGACCCAGTACTTC. It specifies CASTMGGSETQYF.

This clonotype was found once. The V call is TRBV20-1, the J call TRBJ2-7, with 7 nucleotides matching TRBD1. Looked up from germline, CDR1 is DFQATT and CDR2 is SNEGSKA (reference sequence). The CDR3 loop spans 13 amino acids. V was clipped by 6 bases and J by 2 bases; unmatched bases: 7. The chain's CDR3 is CSAPTGLAYEQYF. CDR3 bases: TGCAGTGCCCCGACAGGGTTGGCCTACGAGCAGTACTTC.

This clonotype was observed many times. The chain employs TRBV7-9 and TRBJ2-1; 9 nucleotides align to TRBD2. The germline V gene has CDR1 SEHNR and CDR2 FQNEAQ (reference sequence). Trimming took 3 bases from V and 3 from J; bases not matched to a gene: 6. This CDR3 contains 16 residues. CDR3 sequence reads: CASSFPASGNYNEQFF. CDR3 nucleotides: TGTGCCAGCAGCTTTCCAGCTAGCGGGAACTACAATGAGCAGTTCTTC.

Only one count was recorded for this clonotype. V gene TRBV5-8 combines with J gene TRBJ1-5; D not resolved. V lost 0 bases, J lost 1 base, and 8 bases lay in between. Germline loops: CDR1 SGHTS, CDR2 YDEGEE. The CDR3 is 15 amino acids. DNA for the CDR3: TGTGCCAGCAGCTTGGAGGGCAGCAGCAATCAGCCCCAGCATTTT. It specifies CASSLEGSSNQPQHF.

The table lists this clonotype with many counts. The rearrangement uses TRBV11-2 and TRBJ2-7, with TRBD1 matching over 9 bases. V was clipped by 3 bases and J by 5 bases; unmatched bases: 5. The V gene's germline CDR1 is SGHAT and CDR2 FQNNGV. There are 14 residues in the CDR3. This chain's CDR3 is CASSFGTGTDEQYF. In DNA, the CDR3 is TGTGCCAGCAGCTTCGGGACAGGGACGGACGAGCAGTACTTC.

This chain joins TRBV7-8 and TRBJ2-6; D is possibly TRBD1 (5 bases). V gave up 1 base and J gave up 4 bases, with 11 bases separating them. The germline V gene has CDR1 SGHVS and CDR2 FQNEAQ. The CDR3 loop spans 16 amino acids. The CDR3 reads CASSLGPRAGANVLTF. CDR3 DNA: TGTGCCAGCAGCTTAGGCCCCAGGGCCGGGGCCAACGTCCTGACTTTC.

V usage is TRBV11-2 and J usage is TRBJ1-5, with D hard to call. The V end lost 0 bases, the J end lost 3 bases, and 9 bases lay between the germline ends. This CDR3 contains 15 residues. Per the germline V gene, CDR1 is SGHAT and CDR2 is FQNNGV. CDR3 DNA: TGTGCCAGCAGCTTAGAAGCCAGCAACAATCAGCCCCAGCATTTT. Its protein is CASSLEASNNQPQHF.

This clonotype was counted only a few times. The chain combines TRBV5-1 with TRBJ2-7, with D possibly being TRBD1 or TRBD2 (6 bases each). The germline V and J ends were trimmed by 2 bases and 9 bases, with 15 bases remaining between them. The length of the CDR3 is 13 residues. The germline CDR1 and CDR2 sequences are SGHRS and YFSETQ. The CDR3 bases are TGCGCCAGCAGCTTAATGTTCGGGGGCGCGCAGTACTTC. Protein sequence: CASSLMFGGAQYF.

The chain combines TRBV19 with TRBJ2-1; the D gene is possibly TRBD1 (6 bases). V shed 7 bases and J shed 8 bases, with 15 bases lying between them. This CDR3 comprises 13 residues. Germline values: CDR1 LNHDA, CDR2 SQIVND (reference sequence). The CDR3 nucleotides read TGTGCCAGTACCCAGGGGTCTGGCCATGAGCAGTTCTTC. This translates into CASTQGSGHEQFF.

This clonotype has only one observation. A single base separates this from a much larger clone, so it may be a read error. A read error is likely, as this CDR3 ends without the conserved phenylalanine or tryptophan. J is TRBJ2-3 and V is TRBV12-3 or TRBV12-4; D is undetermined. The V and J ends lost 2 bases and 2 bases respectively, with 8 bases between them. This CDR3 is 14 amino acids long. The CDR3 DNA is TGTGCCAGCAGTTTACGCGATTTCACAGATACGCAGTATCTT. Encoded protein: CASSLRDFTDTQYL.

In its sample, this clonotype was seen a few times. The chain couples TRBV5-1 to TRBJ2-3, with 15 bases identical to TRBD2. The CDR3 is 18 residues long. Germline trimming cut 3 bases from V and 3 bases from J; bases unmatched to any gene: 8. Germline lookup yields CDR1 SGHRS and CDR2 YFSETQ. This CDR3 reads CASSSGLAGGPETDTQYF. CDR3 nucleotides: TGCGCCAGCAGCTCCGGACTAGCGGGAGGGCCTGAAACAGATACGCAGTATTTT.

In nucleotides, the CDR3 is TGTGCCACCAGCACCGACGAGGGGCGGGGATACGAGCAGTACTTC. It codes for CATSTDEGRGYEQYF. This chain uses TRBV15 with TRBJ2-7; D is perhaps TRBD2 (6 bases). The CDR3 runs to 15 residues. CDR1 is LNHNV, CDR2 YYDKDF, per germline (reference sequence). The V end was cut by 4 bases, the J end by 4 bases, with 17 bases between.

This clonotype came up many times. This chain links TRBV11-1 with TRBJ2-5; 7 bases agree with TRBD1. Trimming took 5 bases from V and 1 from J; bases not matched to a gene: 4. Germline CDR1 and CDR2: SGHAT and FQDESV (reference sequence). CDR3 size: 14 residues. CDR3 sequence reads: CASSPTGAQETQYF. The DNA for the CDR3 is TGTGCCAGCAGCCCAACAGGGGCCCAAGAGACCCAGTACTTC.

This clonotype appeared many times. V and J are TRBV7-3 and TRBJ2-1; TRBD1 is a possible D gene (6 bases). The CDR3 extends over 13 amino acids. In germline, CDR1 is SGHTA, CDR2 FQGTGA. With 6 bases removed from V and 5 bases from J, the gap between germline ends came to 11 bases. The CDR3 sequence: CASRSGQHNEQFF. The DNA of the CDR3 is TGTGCCAGCAGAAGCGGACAGCACAATGAGCAGTTCTTC. The full variable domain, completed using reference TRBV7-3 and TRBJ2-1, is GAGVSQTPSNKVTEKGKYVELRCDPISGHTALYWYRQSLGQGPEFLIYFQGTGAADDSGLPNDRFFAVRPEGSVSTLKIQRTERGDSAVYLCASRSGQHNEQFFGPGTRLTVL.

The V call is TRBV18, the J call TRBJ1-1; 8 bases agree with TRBD1. The CDR3 spans 15 residues. The V segment lost 5 bases and the J segment 5 bases; nucleotides outside the gene matches: 10. Per germline, CDR1 KGHSH and CDR2 LQKENI. The CDR3 DNA follows: TGTGCCAGCTCAAGAGCAGGGGGCGCAGGGACTGAAGCTTTCTTT. Residues: CASSRAGGAGTEAFF.

In its sample, this clonotype was seen a few times. This chain links TRBV20-1 with TRBJ2-2; 8 bases fit TRBD2. The V gene's germline CDR1 is DFQATT and CDR2 SNEGSKA (reference sequence). This CDR3 contains 15 residues. Trimming removed 2 bases from V and 7 bases from J; junction bases left unmatched: 9. The CDR3 sequence: CSARPGTSRVGELFF. CDR3 nucleotides: TGCAGTGCTAGACCGGGGACTAGTCGGGTCGGGGAGCTGTTTTTT.